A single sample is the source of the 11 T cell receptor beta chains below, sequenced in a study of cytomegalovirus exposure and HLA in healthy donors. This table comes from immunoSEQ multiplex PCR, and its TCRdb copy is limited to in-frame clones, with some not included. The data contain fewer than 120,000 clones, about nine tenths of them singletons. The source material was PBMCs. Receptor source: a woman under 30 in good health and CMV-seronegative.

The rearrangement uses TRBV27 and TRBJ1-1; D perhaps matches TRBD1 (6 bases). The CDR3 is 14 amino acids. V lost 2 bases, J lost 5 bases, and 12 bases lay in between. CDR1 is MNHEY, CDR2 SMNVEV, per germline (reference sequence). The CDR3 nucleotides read TGTGCCAGCAGTTTAACAGGGCCCAAAACTGAAGCTTTCTTT. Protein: CASSLTGPKTEAFF.

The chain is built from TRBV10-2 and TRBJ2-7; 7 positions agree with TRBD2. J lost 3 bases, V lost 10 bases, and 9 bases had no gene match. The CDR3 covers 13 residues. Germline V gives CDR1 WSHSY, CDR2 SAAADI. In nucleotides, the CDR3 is TGCGCCACCGGGGAGCGGGGACGCTACGAGCAGTACTTC. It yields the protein CATGERGRYEQYF.

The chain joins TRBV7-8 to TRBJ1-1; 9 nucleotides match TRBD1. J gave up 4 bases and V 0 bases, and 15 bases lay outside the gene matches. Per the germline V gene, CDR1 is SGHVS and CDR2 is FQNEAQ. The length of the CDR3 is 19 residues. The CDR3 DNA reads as TGTGCCAGCAGCTTAGCGCGGAGACAGGGGGGGTTTAAGGCCACTGAAGCTTTCTTT. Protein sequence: CASSLARRQGGFKATEAFF.

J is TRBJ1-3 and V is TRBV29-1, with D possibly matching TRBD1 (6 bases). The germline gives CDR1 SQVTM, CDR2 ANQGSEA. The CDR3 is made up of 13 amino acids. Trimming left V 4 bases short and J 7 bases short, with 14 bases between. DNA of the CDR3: TGCAGCGTTGGCTTGGGGGCCAGGAACACCATATATTTT. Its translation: CSVGLGARNTIYF.

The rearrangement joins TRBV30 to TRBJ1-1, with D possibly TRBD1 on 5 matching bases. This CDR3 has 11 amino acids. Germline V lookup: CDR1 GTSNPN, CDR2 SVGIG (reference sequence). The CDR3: CSGAVGTEAFF. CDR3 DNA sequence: TGTAGTGGGGCGGTGGGCACTGAAGCTTTCTTT.

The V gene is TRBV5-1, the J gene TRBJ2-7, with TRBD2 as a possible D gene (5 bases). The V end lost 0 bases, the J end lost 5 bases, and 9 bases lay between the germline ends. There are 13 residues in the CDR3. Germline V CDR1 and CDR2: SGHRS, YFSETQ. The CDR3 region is CASSLASLDEQYF. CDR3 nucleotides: TGCGCCAGCAGCTTGGCTAGCTTGGACGAGCAGTACTTC. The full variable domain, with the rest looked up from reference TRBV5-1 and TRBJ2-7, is KAGVTQTPRYLIKTRGQQVTLSCSPISGHRSVSWYQQTPGQGLQFLFEYFSETQRNKGNFPGRFSGRQFSNSRSEMNVSTLELGDSALYLCASSLASLDEQYFGPGTRLTVT.

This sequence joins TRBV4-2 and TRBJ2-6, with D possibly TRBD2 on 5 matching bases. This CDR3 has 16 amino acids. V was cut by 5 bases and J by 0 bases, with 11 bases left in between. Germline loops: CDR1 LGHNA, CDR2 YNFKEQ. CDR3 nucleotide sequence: TGTGCCAGCAGCGCAGGACTCCCCTCTGGGGCCAACGTCCTGACTTTC. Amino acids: CASSAGLPSGANVLTF.

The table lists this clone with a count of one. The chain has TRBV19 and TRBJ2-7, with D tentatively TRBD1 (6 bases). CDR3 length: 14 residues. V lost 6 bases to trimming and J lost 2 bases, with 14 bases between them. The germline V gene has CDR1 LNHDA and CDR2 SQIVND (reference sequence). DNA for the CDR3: TGTGCCAGTAGCGTCCCAGGGGACCCCTACGAGCAGTACTTC. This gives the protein CASSVPGDPYEQYF.

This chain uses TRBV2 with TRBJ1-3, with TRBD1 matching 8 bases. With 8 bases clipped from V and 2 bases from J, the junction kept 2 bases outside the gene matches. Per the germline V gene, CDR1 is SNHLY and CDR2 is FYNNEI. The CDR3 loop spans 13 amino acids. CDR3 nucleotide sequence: TGTGCCAGCCCGGACAGGGCTGGAAACACCATATATTTT. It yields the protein CASPDRAGNTIYF.

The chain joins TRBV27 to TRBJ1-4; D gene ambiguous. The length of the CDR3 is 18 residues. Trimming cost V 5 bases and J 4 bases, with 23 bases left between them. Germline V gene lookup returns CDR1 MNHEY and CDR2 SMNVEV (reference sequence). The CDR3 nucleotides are TGTGCCAGCAGTCTATACCCCCGTTCCCGACGGGATAATGAAAAACTGTTTTTT. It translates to CASSLYPRSRRDNEKLFF.

CDR3 loop: CASSPGQGGNSPLHF. CDR3 nucleotides: TGTGCCAGCAGCCCGGGACAGGGAGGAAATTCACCCCTCCACTTT. The rearrangement uses TRBV9 and TRBJ1-6, with TRBD1 matching over 9 bases. CDR1 and CDR2 (germline): SGDLS, YYNGEE. V gave up 4 bases and J gave up 7 bases; unmatched junction bases: 6. The CDR3 consists of 15 residues.